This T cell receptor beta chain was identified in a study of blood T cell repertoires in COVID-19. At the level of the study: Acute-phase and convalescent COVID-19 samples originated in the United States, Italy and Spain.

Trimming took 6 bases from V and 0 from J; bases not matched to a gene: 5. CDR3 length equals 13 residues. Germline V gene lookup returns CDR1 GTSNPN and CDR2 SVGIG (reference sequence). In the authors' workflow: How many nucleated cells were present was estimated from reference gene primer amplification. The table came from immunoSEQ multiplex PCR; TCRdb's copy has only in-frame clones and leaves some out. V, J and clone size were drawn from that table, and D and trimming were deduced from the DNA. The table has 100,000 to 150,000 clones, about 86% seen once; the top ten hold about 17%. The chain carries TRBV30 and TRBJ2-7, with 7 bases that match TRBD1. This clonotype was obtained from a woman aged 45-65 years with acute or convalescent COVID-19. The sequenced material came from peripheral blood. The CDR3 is CACTGESSYEQYF. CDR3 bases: TGTGCCTGTACAGGGGAAAGCTCCTACGAGCAGTACTTC.